A single sample gave rise to the 14 T cell receptor beta chains below, sequenced in a study of identical twins. MiXCR was run by TCRdb on the 5' RACE reads, yielding one entry per CDR3 protein. The table records around 250,000 distinct CDR3 sequences, about an eighth of them present only once. Separately, the same data were catalogued under a study of yellow fever vaccine responses in identical twins.

The sample was memory (CD45RO+) T cells sorted from blood. Source of these receptors: a woman between 18 and 29 years old in good health.

The J gene is TRBJ2-3, the V gene TRBV20-1; D unclear. The CDR3 is 16 residues long. The V gene lost 3 bases and the J gene lost 1 base, with 17 bases spanning the gap. The germline V gene has CDR1 DFQATT and CDR2 SNEGSKA (reference sequence). CDR3 amino acids: CSASAQTSVGTDTQYF. In DNA form, the CDR3 reads TGCAGTGCTAGTGCGCAAACCAGCGTGGGCACAGATACGCAGTATTTT.

The V call is TRBV28, the J call TRBJ2-7; 7 positions match TRBD2. V shed 5 bases, J shed 3 bases, and the junction held 10 bases outside the gene matches. CDR3 length: 15 amino acids. The germline CDR1 and CDR2 sequences are MDHEN and SYDVKM. CDR3 in DNA: TGTGCCAGCAGTCCCGTGACTAGCTTACTCTACGAGCAGTACTTC. It translates to CASSPVTSLLYEQYF.

The table lists this clonotype with a few counts. V is TRBV20-1 and J is TRBJ1-5; 8 bases match TRBD1. The CDR3 spans 16 residues. Germline CDR1 and CDR2: DFQATT and SNEGSKA (reference sequence). J lost 2 bases, V lost 5 bases, and 11 bases had no gene match. CDR3: CSAGDTGGLGNQPQHF. In DNA form, the CDR3 reads TGCAGTGCTGGGGATACAGGGGGACTAGGCAATCAGCCCCAGCATTTT.

This clonotype was observed a handful of times. V is TRBV29-1 and J is TRBJ1-3; TRBD1 is a possible D gene (5 bases). CDR1 is SQVTM, CDR2 ANQGSEA, per germline. The ends were cut back, 7 bases at V and 2 bases at J, with 12 bases in the middle. The CDR3 is 13 residues long. CDR3 bases: TGCAGCGCGATGGGGGGGGCTGGAAACACCATATATTTT. Amino acids: CSAMGGAGNTIYF.

This sequence joins TRBV4-3 and TRBJ2-7; TRBD2 might be the D (7 bases). The V gene lost 5 bases and the J gene lost 6 bases, with 14 bases spanning the gap. The CDR3 sequence is 13 residues long. Germline CDR1 reads LGHNA; CDR2 reads YSLEER. This CDR3 reads CASSTGTIGEQYF. The CDR3 DNA follows: TGCGCCAGCAGCACAGGGACTATTGGCGAGCAGTACTTC.

CDR3 in amino acids: CSIPREGITDTQYF. CDR3 DNA: TGCAGTATCCCGCGGGAGGGAATCACAGATACGCAGTATTTT. The chain couples TRBV20-1 to TRBJ2-3; 9 bases are a match to TRBD2. This CDR3 contains 14 residues. CDR1 DFQATT and CDR2 SNEGSKA come from the germline V gene (reference sequence). After removal of 8 bases from V and 2 bases from J, the junction contained 8 bases not matched to a gene.

This clonotype was found many times. V usage is TRBV28 and J usage is TRBJ2-3; 10 bases line up with TRBD1. V trimming: 5 bases; J trimming: 3 bases; junction bases outside the gene matches: 5. The V gene's germline CDR1 is MDHEN and CDR2 SYDVKM. The CDR3 is made up of 15 amino acids. This CDR3 reads CASSDGTGETDTQYF. The CDR3 DNA reads TGTGCCAGCAGTGACGGGACAGGGGAAACAGATACGCAGTATTTT.

This clonotype was observed a few times. The V and J genes are TRBV11-2 and TRBJ2-3, with TRBD1 identical over 7 bases. J gave up 4 bases and V 1 base, and 17 bases lay outside the gene matches. The CDR3 spans 19 residues. Germline V gene sequence: CDR1 SGHAT, CDR2 FQNNGV. CDR3 region: CASSLGALGQGVRADTQYF. The CDR3, as DNA: TGTGCCAGCAGCTTAGGAGCTCTGGGGCAGGGGGTTCGCGCAGATACGCAGTATTTT.

This clonotype was seen a single time. The chain employs TRBV28 and TRBJ2-3; D perhaps matches TRBD2 (5 bases). V dropped 2 bases and J dropped 1 base, with 10 bases sitting between them. Germline-derived CDR1 and CDR2 are MDHEN and SYDVKM. CDR3 length equals 15 residues. The CDR3 nucleotides are TGTGCCAGCAGTTTAGCGGAGGAGGGCACAGATACGCAGTATTTT. This codes for CASSLAEEGTDTQYF.

The CDR3 sequence is CASSPRGGSGSWETQYF. The CDR3 nucleotides read TGTGCCAGCAGCCCAAGAGGCGGTAGCGGGAGCTGGGAGACCCAGTACTTC. The chain recombines TRBV7-2 with TRBJ2-5, with 9 bases that match TRBD2. Unmatched junction bases numbered 15, after V lost 5 bases and J lost 5 bases. Per the germline V gene, CDR1 is SGHTA and CDR2 is FQGNSA. The CDR3 is made up of 17 amino acids.

V usage is TRBV5-5 and J usage is TRBJ1-1; tentative D call: TRBD1 (5 bases). The germline gives CDR1 SGHKS, CDR2 YYEKEE (reference sequence). The CDR3 sequence is 13 residues long. Trimming removed 6 bases at V and 3 bases at J, with 12 bases between. This chain's CDR3 is CASTGTGHTEAFF. CDR3 coding DNA: TGTGCCAGCACGGGGACGGGGCACACTGAAGCTTTCTTT.

On this clonotype itself: The junction differs from germline at one of its ends, possibly a read error. The CDR3 coding sequence is TGTGCCAGCAGTGGATACACTGAGCAGTTCTTC. This codes for CASSGYTEQFF. The chain joins TRBV25-1 to TRBJ2-1; D remains ambiguous. Germline V gives CDR1 MGHDK, CDR2 SYGVNS. The CDR3 contains 11 residues.

The sample holds many counts of this clonotype. The chain joins TRBV7-2 to TRBJ1-4; D uncertain. Trimming took off 3 bases at V and 8 bases at J, with 10 bases between the two ends. This CDR3 is 13 amino acids long. Germline V gives CDR1 SGHTA, CDR2 FQGNSA. The CDR3 region is CASSFRGREKLFF. The CDR3 nucleotides read TGTGCCAGCAGCTTTCGTGGGAGGGAAAAACTGTTTTTT.

There are many counts of this clonotype. This chain uses TRBV27 with TRBJ2-2; D unclear. The CDR3 has 13 amino acids. The V end was cut by 4 bases, the J end by 3 bases, with 6 bases between. From germline, CDR1 is MNHEY and CDR2 SMNVEV (reference sequence). The CDR3: CASSSTYTGELFF. In nucleotides, the CDR3 is TGTGCCAGCAGTTCAACGTACACCGGGGAGCTGTTTTTT.